This T cell receptor beta chain was captured in a study of CD4+ T cells in melanoma. Study results and limitations: A reported correlation linked neoantigen-specific CD4+ T cells to CD8+, macrophage and B cell function.

Turning to this clone: Its antigen is undetermined.

Measured with immunoSEQ multiplex PCR; TCRdb has only the in-frame clones, and not every one. The sample has about 140,000 clones; around 90% are singletons. The CDR3 contains 15 residues. The sequence came from a human donor with melanoma. The chain links TRBV21-1 to TRBJ1-5. TRBV21-1 is given as a pseudogene. The CDR3 DNA reads TGTGCCAGCGAACTTCGGCCGGGGAGCAATCAGCCCCAGCATTTT. As protein: CASELRPGSNQPQHF.